These 9 T cell receptor beta chains were all obtained from the same sample, sequenced in a study of CD8 T cells in ankylosing spondylitis. The antigens for these receptors are not known. Study-level points and caveats: Fewer than ten highly homologous variants made up a TCR beta motif, and this motif appeared characteristic of ankylosing spondylitis blood.

Each CDR3 protein gets one entry after TCRdb re-called the 5' RACE reads with MiXCR. The repertoire consists of some 840,000 distinct CDR3 sequences, with about 11% occurring once and the leading ten covering less than 0.65%. Sample: blood, either unsorted or a sorted T cell fraction (not recorded which). The receptors were sampled from a male donor with ankylosing spondylitis.

This clonotype was seen ten or more times. V usage is TRBV11-1 and J usage is TRBJ2-1; TRBD2 aligns across 12 bases. The germline V gene encodes CDR1 SGHAT and CDR2 FQDESV (reference sequence). Trimming cost V 5 bases and J 7 bases; bases outside gene matches: 9. The CDR3 runs 16 residues. The CDR3 DNA follows: TGTGCCAGCAGCCCCACGACTAGCGGGAGTACGAATGAGCAGTTCTTC. It encodes CASSPTTSGSTNEQFF.

This chain links TRBV7-9 with TRBJ2-3, with TRBD1 as a possible D gene (6 bases). Deletions cut 5 bases from V and 4 bases from J, with 16 bases between. This CDR3 is built from 15 residues. CDR1 is SEHNR and CDR2 is FQNEAQ in the germline V gene (reference sequence). CDR3 nucleotides: TGTGCCAGCAGCAATATACAGGGTGTCCCAGATACGCAGTATTTT. This translates into CASSNIQGVPDTQYF. Complete variable domain (other parts from reference TRBV7-9 and TRBJ2-3): DTGVSQNPRHKITKRGQNVTFRCDPISEHNRLYWYRQTLGQGPEFLTYFQNEAQLEKSRLLSDRFSAERPKGSFSTLEIQRTEQGDSAMYLCASSNIQGVPDTQYFGPGTRLTVL.

The chain joins TRBV29-1 to TRBJ2-1; D call uncertain. Germline values: CDR1 SQVTM, CDR2 ANQGSEA. The CDR3 is 13 residues long. V lost 0 bases, J lost 3 bases, and 6 bases lay in between. CDR3 amino acids: CSVEDSGYNEQFF. The DNA for the CDR3 is TGCAGCGTTGAAGATTCGGGCTACAATGAGCAGTTCTTC.

V is TRBV7-2 and J is TRBJ1-3; TRBD1 is a possible D gene (5 bases). The CDR3 has 17 amino acids. The germline CDR1 and CDR2 sequences are SGHTA and FQGNSA. The V end was cut by 0 bases, the J end by 0 bases, with 12 bases between. The CDR3, as DNA: TGTGCCAGCAGCTTAGCACCAGGGTCCCACTCTGGAAACACCATATATTTT. This encodes CASSLAPGSHSGNTIYF.

The sample holds a few counts of this clonotype. This CDR3 is CASSLNTRDAFF. In DNA form, the CDR3 reads TGTGCCAGCAGCTTAAATACGAGGGACGCTTTCTTT. The chain has TRBV7-9 and TRBJ1-1, with D maybe TRBD1 (5 bases). The germline V and J ends were trimmed by 2 bases and 11 bases, with 12 bases remaining between them. This CDR3 has 12 residues. From germline, CDR1 is SEHNR and CDR2 FQNEAQ (reference sequence).

This clonotype was counted ten times or more. The V and J genes are TRBV20-1 and TRBJ2-1; D is possibly TRBD2 (7 bases). V lost 5 bases, J lost 1 base, and 18 bases lay in between. In germline, CDR1 is DFQATT, CDR2 SNEGSKA (reference sequence). This CDR3 spans 16 amino acids. The CDR3 nucleotides are TGCAGTGCTTATCCGGGACAACTAGCGTCCTACAATGAGCAGTTCTTC. Its translation is CSAYPGQLASYNEQFF.

The chain carries TRBV5-1 and TRBJ2-1; a possible D gene is TRBD2 (7 bases). CDR3 size: 16 residues. From germline, CDR1 is SGHRS and CDR2 YFSETQ. The V end was cut by 4 bases, the J end by 10 bases, with 24 bases between. The CDR3, as DNA: TGCGCCAGCAGCCCGGGGAGGGGACAAAGTAAACAGGAGCAGTTCTTC. This gives the protein CASSPGRGQSKQEQFF.

The chain combines TRBV7-9 with TRBJ2-7; possible D gene TRBD2, 6 bases. Looked up from germline, CDR1 is SEHNR and CDR2 is FQNEAQ (reference sequence). The CDR3 has 13 amino acids. Trimming took off 4 bases at V and 6 bases at J, with 13 bases between the two ends. The CDR3 loop reads CASSSPGGPEQYF. The CDR3 nucleotides read TGTGCCAGCAGCTCCCCTGGAGGGCCCGAGCAGTACTTC.

This rearrangement joins TRBV24-1 to TRBJ2-7; D is possibly TRBD2 (5 bases). The CDR3 covers 13 residues. The germline gives CDR1 KGHDR, CDR2 SFDVKD. V was shortened by 5 bases and J by 2 bases, with 9 bases between the two germline ends. This CDR3 is CATSAPGTYEQYF. For the CDR3, the DNA is TGTGCCACCAGTGCCCCCGGGACCTACGAGCAGTACTTC.